The clone carrying this TCR beta chain has more than one count but fewer than ten. Its antigen is as yet unknown. The source of the sample is a study of T-cell reconstitution after alpha-beta-depleted transplantation in children. The study's findings and limits: Reportedly, roughly two months post-transplant, alpha-beta T cells arose from several hundred expanded graft clones. From newly produced T cells came most of the T-cell counts and diversity one year after transplant.

Unique molecular identifiers were built into the TCRbeta library. TCRdb ran MiXCR on the PCR reads and lists one entry per CDR3 protein. The sample records about 980,000 distinct CDR3 sequences, about 26% being singletons. The V gene lost 4 bases and the J gene lost 6 bases, with 11 bases spanning the gap. Germline assignment: CDR1 LGHNA and CDR2 YNFKEQ. The CDR3 extends over 13 amino acids. The source of this sequence is a boy less than two years old who had a stem cell transplant for SCID, so the T cells may come from the graft donor. The chain has TRBV4-2 and TRBJ2-3, with unresolved D. The source material was PBMCs, mostly from graft donor cells, sampled 360 days after TCRalphabeta/CD19-depleted stem cell transplant. Here the CDR3 reads CASSPTPPDTQYF. Written as DNA, the CDR3 is TGTGCCAGCAGCCCCACCCCCCCCGATACGCAGTATTTT.